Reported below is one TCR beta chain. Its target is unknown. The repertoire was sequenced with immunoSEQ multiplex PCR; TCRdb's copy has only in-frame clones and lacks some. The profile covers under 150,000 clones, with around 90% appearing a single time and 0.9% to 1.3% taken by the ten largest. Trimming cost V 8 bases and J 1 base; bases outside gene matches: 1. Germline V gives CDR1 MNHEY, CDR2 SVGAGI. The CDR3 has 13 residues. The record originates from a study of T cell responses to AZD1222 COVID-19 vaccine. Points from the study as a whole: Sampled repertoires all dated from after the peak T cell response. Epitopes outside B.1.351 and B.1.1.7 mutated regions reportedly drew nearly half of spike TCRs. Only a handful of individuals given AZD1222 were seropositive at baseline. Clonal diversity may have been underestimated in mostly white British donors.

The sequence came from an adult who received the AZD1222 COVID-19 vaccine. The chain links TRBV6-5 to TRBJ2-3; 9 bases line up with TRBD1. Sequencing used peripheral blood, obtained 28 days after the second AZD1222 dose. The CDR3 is CASRDRGTDTQYF. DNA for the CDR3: TGTGCCAGCCGGGACAGGGGCACAGATACGCAGTATTTT.